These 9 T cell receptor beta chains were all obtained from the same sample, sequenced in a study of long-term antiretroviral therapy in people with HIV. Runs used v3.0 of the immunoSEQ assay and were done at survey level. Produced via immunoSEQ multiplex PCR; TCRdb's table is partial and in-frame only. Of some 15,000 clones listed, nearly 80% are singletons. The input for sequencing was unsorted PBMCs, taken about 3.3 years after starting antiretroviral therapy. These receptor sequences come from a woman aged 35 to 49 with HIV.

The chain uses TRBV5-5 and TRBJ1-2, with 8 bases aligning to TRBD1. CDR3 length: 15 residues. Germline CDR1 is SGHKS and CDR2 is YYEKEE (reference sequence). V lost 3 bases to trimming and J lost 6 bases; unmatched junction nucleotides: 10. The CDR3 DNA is TGTGCCAGCAGCTCCAACATGGACAGGGCGCATGGCTACACCTTC. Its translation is CASSSNMDRAHGYTF.

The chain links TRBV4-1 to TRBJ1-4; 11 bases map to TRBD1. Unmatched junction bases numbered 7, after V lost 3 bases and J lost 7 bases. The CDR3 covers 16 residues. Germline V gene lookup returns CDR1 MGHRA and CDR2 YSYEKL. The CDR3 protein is CASSQGQGVGVEKLFF. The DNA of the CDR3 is TGCGCCAGCAGCCAGGGACAGGGGGTTGGGGTTGAAAAACTGTTTTTT.

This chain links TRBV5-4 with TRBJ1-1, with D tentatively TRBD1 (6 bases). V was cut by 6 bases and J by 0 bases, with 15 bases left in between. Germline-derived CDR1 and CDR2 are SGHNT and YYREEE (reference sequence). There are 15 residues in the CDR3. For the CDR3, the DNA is TGTGCCAGCATGAGGCAGGGGCGAGTGAACACTGAAGCTTTCTTT. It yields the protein CASMRQGRVNTEAFF.

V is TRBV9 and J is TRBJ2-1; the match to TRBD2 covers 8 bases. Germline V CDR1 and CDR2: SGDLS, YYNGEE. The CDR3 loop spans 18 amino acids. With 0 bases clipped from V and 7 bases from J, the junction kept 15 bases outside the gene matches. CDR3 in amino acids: CASSVETSPGGAMNEQFF. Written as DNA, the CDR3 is TGTGCCAGCAGCGTAGAAACCAGCCCGGGGGGGGCAATGAATGAGCAGTTCTTC.

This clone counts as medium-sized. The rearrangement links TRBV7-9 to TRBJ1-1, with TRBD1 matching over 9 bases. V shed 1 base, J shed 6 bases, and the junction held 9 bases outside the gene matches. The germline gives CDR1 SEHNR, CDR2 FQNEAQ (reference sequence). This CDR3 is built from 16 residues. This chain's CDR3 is CASSLGGTGKSAEAFF. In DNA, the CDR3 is TGTGCCAGCAGCTTAGGCGGGACAGGGAAGTCAGCTGAAGCTTTCTTT.

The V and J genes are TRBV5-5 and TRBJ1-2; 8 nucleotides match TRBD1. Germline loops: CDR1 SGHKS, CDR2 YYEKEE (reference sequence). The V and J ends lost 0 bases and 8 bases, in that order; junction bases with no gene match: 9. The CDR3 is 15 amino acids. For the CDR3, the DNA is TGTGCCAGCAGCTTGGATCCAGGGGGCTTTGTAGGCTACACCTTC. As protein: CASSLDPGGFVGYTF.

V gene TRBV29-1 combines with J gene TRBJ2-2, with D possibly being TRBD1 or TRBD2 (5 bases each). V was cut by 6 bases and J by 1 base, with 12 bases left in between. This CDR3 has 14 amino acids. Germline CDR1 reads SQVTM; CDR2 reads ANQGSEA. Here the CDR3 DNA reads TGCAGCGTCGCCGAGAGGGGGAACACCGGGGAGCTGTTTTTT. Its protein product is CSVAERGNTGELFF.

In DNA form, the CDR3 reads TGTGCCAGCAGCTTAGCGTCTTATTCGAGGACCTCTAACTATGGCTACACCTTC. It yields the protein CASSLASYSRTSNYGYTF. The chain combines TRBV7-8 with TRBJ1-2; D gene ambiguous. CDR1 is SGHVS and CDR2 is FQNEAQ in the germline V gene. The CDR3 loop spans 18 amino acids. Trimming removed 0 bases at V and 0 bases at J, with 17 bases between.

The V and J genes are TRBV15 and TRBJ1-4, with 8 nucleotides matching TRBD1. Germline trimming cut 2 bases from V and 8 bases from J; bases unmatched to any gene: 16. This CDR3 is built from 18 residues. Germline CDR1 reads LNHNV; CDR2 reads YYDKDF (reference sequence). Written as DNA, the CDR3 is TGTGCCACCAGCAGATCCCTTTGGGGGACAGGAAATAAGGAAAAACTGTTTTTT. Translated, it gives CATSRSLWGTGNKEKLFF.